This T cell receptor beta chain is drawn from a study of CD4 T cells in relation to SARS-CoV-2 and coronaviruses (dated by TCRdb to the early 2020s). For the wider study: The full convalescent cohort of roughly eleven patients had a median age of almost 40 years, ranging from roughly 20 to 80 years. The study assessed, at the TCR clonotype level, memory CD4+ T cell crossreactivity between SARS-CoV-2 and common cold coronavirus spike proteins. Using patient-derived lymphoblastoid cell lines, the shared crossreactive spike epitopes were mapped to their HLA restriction. Of the 12 convalescent patients, 8 were male and 4 were female, and two of the subjects were Hispanic. The Adaptive Biotechnologies TCR-sequencing kit was used to sequence samples from a few pre-COVID donors and the naive versus memory experiments, whereas other data were Illumina-based. A different, Illumina-based TCR-beta assay was used to sequence expansion assays from other donors in the study. What the work shows at the level of the full study, not this receptor alone: Because no donor provided both pre-pandemic and post-infection samples, tracing the source of pre-existing responses was limited. Sequencing of naive versus memory cells indicated that the assay detects memory recall responses, not primary responses primed during culture. Crossreactive clones showed significantly weaker SARS-CoV-2-driven expansion than monoreactive clones, consistent with antigenic imprinting. In approximately 60% of donors, memory CD4+ clonotypes turned up that crossrecognized SARS-CoV-2 and at least one common cold coronavirus spike. The study was constrained by small numbers of patients and of tested TCRs. Since the crossreactivity analysis centred on spike protein, crossreactivity against other viral proteins was not assessed.

Deep-resolution immunoSEQ TCR-beta sequencing was performed on DNA from uncultured naive and memory CD4+ T cells. In the source study's methods: During preprocessing, nonproductive sequences were discarded, as were any CDR3s that did not begin with C, did not end with F or W, or were shorter than 7 amino acids. Cultured and uncultured naive and memory CD4+ repertoires were searched for previously identified spike- and CEF-reactive CDR3s. Pairwise Levenshtein distance, computed with the stringdist R package after three terminal residues were trimmed from each end, was used as the measure of CDR3 homology. In TCRdb, the immuneACCESS table is reduced to in-frame sequences with V and J assigned. These tables do not hold every clone; where another copy was compared, an unresolved V gene accounts for under half, and the others remain unexplained. V and J calls and clone size come straight from that table; D and trimming were deduced from the DNA. Across this sample there are some 60,000 clones, with roughly nine tenths seen only once. The ten largest clonotypes hold about 0.4% of the sample.

Points on this clone: Its recognized antigen is unknown. The record has no base qualities; no much larger clone is one base away.

Naive and memory CD4+ T cells were separated from cryopreserved PBMCs by first enriching for CD4 and then performing EasySep naive CD4+ T cell enrichment. Ficoll-Paque PLUS gradient centrifugation was used to isolate PBMCs from leukapheresis product or whole blood. PBMCs were either cryopreserved at -140°C or used fresh in the expansion assay. The QIAamp Micro DNA Kit was used to extract genomic DNA from the CD4+ T cells. The germline V gene provides CDR1 MRHNA and CDR2 SNTAGT. Taken from cysteine to phenylalanine, the CDR3 has 19 residues. The retained sequence is limited to the CDR3, 57 bases, with the frame set at the first base. Trimming takes 3 bases off V and 0 bases off J; junction bases not matched to a gene: 13.

The receptor was isolated from an adult with COVID-19. The rearranged segments are TRBV6-4 and TRBJ2-1; 8 central nucleotides agree with TRBD1. The sequencing sample was made of naive CD4+ T cells from PBMCs. According to the study, the label for this sample's cell subset or site signals: naive CD4+ T cells isolated by negative enrichment. The CDR3 sequence is CASSEVGQGWTSSYNEQFF. The nucleotide sequence reads as follows: TGTGCCAGCAGTGAAGTAGGACAGGGCTGGACCAGCTCCTACAATGAGCAGTTCTTC.